Listed here are 9 T cell receptor beta chains from one sample, sequenced in a study of identical twins. TCRdb redid the calling of the 5' RACE reads with MiXCR, one entry per CDR3 protein. The data contain 500,000 or so distinct CDR3 sequences, roughly 13% of them singletons. These data were also filed under a second study, of yellow fever vaccine responses in identical twins.

Sequenced sample: CD4+ T cells sorted from blood. Receptors originate from a woman under 30 in good health.

This clonotype occurred a few times. The chain combines TRBV12-3 or TRBV12-4 with TRBJ2-7; D is uncertain. The CDR3 covers 11 residues. Trimming took 5 bases from V and 5 from J, leaving 7 bases between them. CDR3 in amino acids: CASSHMHEQYF. DNA for the CDR3: TGTGCCAGCAGTCATATGCACGAGCAGTACTTC.

This chain connects TRBV5-1 to TRBJ2-7; unclear D gene. Trimming stripped 4 bases from V and 0 bases from J, with 11 bases between. This CDR3 region has 14 residues. Germline values: CDR1 SGHRS, CDR2 YFSETQ. In DNA, the CDR3 is TGCGCCAGCAGCCACAAAGGTAGCTCCTACGAGCAGTACTTC. Translating gives CASSHKGSSYEQYF. Full variable domain (missing parts from reference TRBV5-1 and TRBJ2-7): KAGVTQTPRYLIKTRGQQVTLSCSPISGHRSVSWYQQTPGQGLQFLFEYFSETQRNKGNFPGRFSGRQFSNSRSEMNVSTLELGDSALYLCASSHKGSSYEQYFGPGTRLTVT.

The V gene is TRBV12-3 or TRBV12-4, the J gene TRBJ1-4; possibly TRBD1 for D (6 bases). V lost 6 bases, J lost 8 bases, and 19 bases lay in between. The CDR3 is 15 amino acids. CDR3 coding DNA: TGTGCCAGCAGCCGCGCCACAGGGCCGGGAGAAAAACTGTTTTTT. Translation: CASSRATGPGEKLFF.

V and J are TRBV7-8 and TRBJ2-3; tentatively, D is TRBD1 (8 bases). Germline V lookup: CDR1 SGHVS, CDR2 FQNEAQ. Trimming took off 6 bases at V and 3 bases at J, with 16 bases between the two ends. The CDR3 runs 15 residues. For the CDR3, the DNA is TGTGCCAGCAGGAAAACAGGGGGAGGGACAGATACGCAGTATTTT. This gives the protein CASRKTGGGTDTQYF. The full variable domain, with the rest looked up from reference TRBV7-8 and TRBJ2-3, is GAGVSQSPRYKVAKRGQDVALRCDPISGHVSLFWYQQALGQGPEFLTYFQNEAQLDKSGLPSDRFFAERPEGSVSTLKIQRTQQEDSAVYLCASRKTGGGTDTQYFGPGTRLTVL.

The V call is TRBV6-5, the J call TRBJ2-7, with 11 bases aligning to TRBD2. Per the germline V gene, CDR1 is MNHEY and CDR2 is SVGAGI. This CDR3 is 17 amino acids long. V trimming: 0 bases; J trimming: 7 bases; junction bases outside the gene matches: 11. The CDR3, as DNA: TGTGCCAGCAGTTACTCGAGAGGTCGGTTAGCGGGAGGGGAGCAGTACTTC. It encodes CASSYSRGRLAGGEQYF.

V gene TRBV5-1 combines with J gene TRBJ2-2; 9 nucleotides align to TRBD1. Germline CDR1 and CDR2: SGHRS and YFSETQ. V was pared by 0 bases and J by 6 bases, with 3 bases of the junction left unmatched. CDR3 length: 15 amino acids. As DNA, the CDR3 is TGCGCCAGCAGCTTGGAGGGGACAGGGTCCGGGGAGCTGTTTTTT. Protein product: CASSLEGTGSGELFF. Full variable domain (remainder filled in from reference TRBV5-1 and TRBJ2-2): KAGVTQTPRYLIKTRGQQVTLSCSPISGHRSVSWYQQTPGQGLQFLFEYFSETQRNKGNFPGRFSGRQFSNSRSEMNVSTLELGDSALYLCASSLEGTGSGELFFGEGSRLTVL.

The rearrangement uses TRBV6-5 and TRBJ2-3; the match to TRBD2 covers 9 bases. Germline V gene sequence: CDR1 MNHEY, CDR2 SVGAGI. This CDR3 is built from 16 residues. The V gene end was trimmed by 2 bases and the J gene end by 4 bases; junction bases not matched to a gene: 7. The CDR3 protein is CASSYGGGGAADTQYF. The CDR3, as DNA: TGTGCCAGCAGTTACGGCGGCGGGGGGGCCGCAGATACGCAGTATTTT.

This clonotype was counted only a few times. The V and J genes are TRBV18 and TRBJ1-1, with 8 nucleotides matching TRBD1. Germline V gives CDR1 KGHSH, CDR2 LQKENI. The CDR3 has 15 amino acids. Trimming cost V 6 bases and J 3 bases; bases outside gene matches: 9. In nucleotides, the CDR3 is TGTGCCAGCTCCCACAGGACAGGGATGGACACTGAAGCTTTCTTT. This gives the protein CASSHRTGMDTEAFF.

A few counts support this clonotype. This sequence joins TRBV5-6 and TRBJ1-1; 9 bases are a match to TRBD1. Germline lookup yields CDR1 SGHDT and CDR2 YYEEEE. The CDR3 consists of 14 residues. J was trimmed by 7 bases and V by 5 bases; bases with no gene match: 9. Written as DNA, the CDR3 is TGTGCCAGCAGACGGGACAGGGAAGGGGGTGAAGCTTTCTTT. It is translated as CASRRDREGGEAFF.